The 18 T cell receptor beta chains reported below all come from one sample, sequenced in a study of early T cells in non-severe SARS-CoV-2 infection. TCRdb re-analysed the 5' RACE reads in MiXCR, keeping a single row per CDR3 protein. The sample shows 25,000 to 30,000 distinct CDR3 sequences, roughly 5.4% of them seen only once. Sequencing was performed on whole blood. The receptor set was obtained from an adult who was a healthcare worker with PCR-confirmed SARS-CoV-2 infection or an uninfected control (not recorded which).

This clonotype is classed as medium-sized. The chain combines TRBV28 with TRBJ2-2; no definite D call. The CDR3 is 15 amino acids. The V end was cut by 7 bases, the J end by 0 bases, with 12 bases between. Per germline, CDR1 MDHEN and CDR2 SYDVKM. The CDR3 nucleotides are TGTGCCAGCACCCTGGTAGGATCGAACACCGGGGAGCTGTTTTTT. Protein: CASTLVGSNTGELFF.

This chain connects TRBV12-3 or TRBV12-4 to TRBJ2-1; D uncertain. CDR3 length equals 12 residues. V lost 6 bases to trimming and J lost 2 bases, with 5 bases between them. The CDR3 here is CASRGTYNEQFF. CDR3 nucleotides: TGTGCCAGCAGGGGGACCTACAATGAGCAGTTCTTC.

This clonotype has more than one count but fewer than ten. CDR3 sequence (DNA): TGTGCCAGCACTATGGGGCCCGCGAACACTGAAGCTTTCTTT. Its protein is CASTMGPANTEAFF. This rearrangement joins TRBV11-1 to TRBJ1-1; possibly TRBD1 for D (5 bases). Trimming removed 7 bases from V and 1 base from J, with 13 bases in between. The V gene's germline CDR1 is SGHAT and CDR2 FQDESV (reference sequence). The CDR3 spans 14 residues.

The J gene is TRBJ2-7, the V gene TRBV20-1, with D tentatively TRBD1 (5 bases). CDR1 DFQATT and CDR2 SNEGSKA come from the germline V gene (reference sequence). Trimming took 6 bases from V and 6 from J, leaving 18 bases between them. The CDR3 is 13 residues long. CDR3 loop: CSALFGQGSEQYF. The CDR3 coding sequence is TGCAGTGCCCTCTTTGGGCAGGGTAGCGAGCAGTACTTC.

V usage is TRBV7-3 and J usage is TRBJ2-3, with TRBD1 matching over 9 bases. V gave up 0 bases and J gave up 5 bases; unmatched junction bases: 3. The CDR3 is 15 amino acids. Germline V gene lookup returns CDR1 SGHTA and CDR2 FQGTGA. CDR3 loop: CASSLTTGGVDTQYF. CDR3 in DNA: TGTGCCAGCAGCTTAACGACAGGGGGAGTAGATACGCAGTATTTT.

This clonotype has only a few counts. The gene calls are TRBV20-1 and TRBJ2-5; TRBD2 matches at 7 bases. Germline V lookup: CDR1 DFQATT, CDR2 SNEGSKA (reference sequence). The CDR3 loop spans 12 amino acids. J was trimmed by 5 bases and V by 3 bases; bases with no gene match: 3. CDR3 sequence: CSASGRTETQYF. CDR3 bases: TGCAGTGCTAGCGGGAGGACGGAGACCCAGTACTTC.

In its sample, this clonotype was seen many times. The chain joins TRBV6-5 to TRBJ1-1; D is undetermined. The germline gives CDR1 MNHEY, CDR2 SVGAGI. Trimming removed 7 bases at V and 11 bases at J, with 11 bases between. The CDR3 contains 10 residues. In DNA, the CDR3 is TGTGCCAGCATCCGTGGGAGGGCTTTCTTT. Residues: CASIRGRAFF.

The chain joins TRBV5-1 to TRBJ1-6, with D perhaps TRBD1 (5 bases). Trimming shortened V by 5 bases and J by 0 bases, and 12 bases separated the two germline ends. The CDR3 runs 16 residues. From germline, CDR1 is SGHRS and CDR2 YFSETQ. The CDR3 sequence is CASRTDPSSYNSPLHF. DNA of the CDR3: TGCGCCAGCAGGACAGACCCTAGCTCCTATAATTCACCCCTCCACTTT.

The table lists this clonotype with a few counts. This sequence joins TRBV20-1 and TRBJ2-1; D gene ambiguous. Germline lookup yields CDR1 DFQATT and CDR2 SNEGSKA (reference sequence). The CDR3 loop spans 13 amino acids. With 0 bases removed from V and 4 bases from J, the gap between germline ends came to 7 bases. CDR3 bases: TGCAGTGCTAGAGAGGGGATGTACAATGAGCAGTTCTTC. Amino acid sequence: CSAREGMYNEQFF.

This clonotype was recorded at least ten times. The CDR3 DNA is TGTGCCAGTAGTATGGCGGTCTCCGGGGCGAAGGACACTGAAGCTTTCTTT. Its translation is CASSMAVSGAKDTEAFF. The J gene is TRBJ1-1, the V gene TRBV19; weak D call: TRBD1 (5 bases). Germline CDR1 and CDR2: LNHDA and SQIVND (reference sequence). The CDR3 has 17 residues. The ends were cut back, 3 bases at V and 3 bases at J, with 20 bases in the middle.

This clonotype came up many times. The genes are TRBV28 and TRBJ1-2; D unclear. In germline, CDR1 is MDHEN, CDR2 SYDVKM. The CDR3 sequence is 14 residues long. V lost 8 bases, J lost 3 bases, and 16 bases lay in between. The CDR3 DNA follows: TGTGCCAGCTCTCTTGGAGGGCACTACTATGGCTACACCTTC. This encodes CASSLGGHYYGYTF.

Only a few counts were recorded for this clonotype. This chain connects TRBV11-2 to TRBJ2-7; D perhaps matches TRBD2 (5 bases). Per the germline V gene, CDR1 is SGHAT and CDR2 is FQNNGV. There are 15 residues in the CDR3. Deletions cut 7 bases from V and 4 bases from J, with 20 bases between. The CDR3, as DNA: TGTGCCAGCACTCCTGGGCCGGGGAAGGGTTACGAGCAGTACTTC. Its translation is CASTPGPGKGYEQYF.

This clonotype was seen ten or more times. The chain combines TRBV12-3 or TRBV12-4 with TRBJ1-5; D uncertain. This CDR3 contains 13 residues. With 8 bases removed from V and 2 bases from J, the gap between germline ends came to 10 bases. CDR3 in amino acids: CASCWGGNQPQHF. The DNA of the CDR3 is TGTGCCAGCTGCTGGGGTGGCAATCAGCCCCAGCATTTT.

CDR3 DNA: TGTGCTACCTCTGACTCGCTTTGGTCGCAGTACTTC. This gives the protein CATSDSLWSQYF. The J gene is TRBJ2-7, the V gene TRBV7-7; D remains ambiguous. This CDR3 contains 12 residues. The germline V gene encodes CDR1 SSHAT and CDR2 FNYEAQ (reference sequence).

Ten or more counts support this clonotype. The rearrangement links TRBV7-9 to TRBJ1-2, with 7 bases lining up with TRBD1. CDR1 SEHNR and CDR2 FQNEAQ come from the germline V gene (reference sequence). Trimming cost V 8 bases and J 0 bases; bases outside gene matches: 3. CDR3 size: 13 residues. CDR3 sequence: CASGQEPNYGYTF. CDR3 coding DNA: TGTGCCAGCGGACAGGAACCTAACTATGGCTACACCTTC.

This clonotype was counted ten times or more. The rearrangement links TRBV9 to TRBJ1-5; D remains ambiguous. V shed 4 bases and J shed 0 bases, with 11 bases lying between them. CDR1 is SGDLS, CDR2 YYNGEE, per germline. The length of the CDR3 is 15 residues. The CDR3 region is CASSLGGNSNQPQHF. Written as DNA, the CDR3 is TGTGCCAGCAGCCTAGGAGGCAATAGCAATCAGCCCCAGCATTTT.

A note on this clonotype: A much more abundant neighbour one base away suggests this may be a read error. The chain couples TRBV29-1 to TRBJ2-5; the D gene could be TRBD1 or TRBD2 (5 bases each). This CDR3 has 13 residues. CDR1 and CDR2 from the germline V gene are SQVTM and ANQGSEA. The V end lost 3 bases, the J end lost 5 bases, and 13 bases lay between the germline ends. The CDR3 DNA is TGCAGCGTTGACCCCGGGGCACGGGAGACCCAGTACTTC. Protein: CSVDPGARETQYF.

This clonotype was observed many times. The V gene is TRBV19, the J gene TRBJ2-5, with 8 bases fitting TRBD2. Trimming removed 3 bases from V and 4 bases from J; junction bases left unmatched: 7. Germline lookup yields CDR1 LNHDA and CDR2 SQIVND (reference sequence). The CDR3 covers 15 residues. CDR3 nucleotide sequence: TGTGCCAGTAGTATCCCCGGGAGGGGTTCAGAGACCCAGTACTTC. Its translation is CASSIPGRGSETQYF.